One and the same sample provided the 7 T cell receptor beta chains below, sequenced in a study of control samples from healthy donors and cancer patients. The method was immunoSEQ multiplex PCR; TCRdb's version includes in-frame clones alone and lacks a portion of them. This sample carries 60,000 to 75,000 clones, approximately 90% of them seen once, and the ten largest clones take 5% to 7%. The sample taken for sequencing was PBMCs. The receptors derive from a man in his sixties with colorectal cancer.

The rearrangement uses TRBV3-1 (or the pseudogene TRBV3-2) and TRBJ2-7; tentative D call: TRBD1 (6 bases). CDR1 is LGHDT and CDR2 is YNNKEL in the germline V gene (reference sequence). With 4 bases removed from V and 2 bases from J, the gap between germline ends came to 12 bases. This CDR3 region has 14 residues. The chain's CDR3 is CASSRGPSTYEQYF. Written as DNA, the CDR3 is TGTGCCAGCAGCCGGGGGCCCTCGACCTACGAGCAGTACTTC.

The gene calls are TRBV30 and TRBJ2-2; 7 positions match TRBD2. V shed 7 bases, J shed 6 bases, and the junction held 17 bases outside the gene matches. The CDR3 runs 16 residues. CDR1 GTSNPN and CDR2 SVGIG come from the germline V gene (reference sequence). The CDR3 nucleotides are TGTGCCTACCAACGGTTGGAGGGAGGGGTCCCCGGGGAGCTGTTTTTT. Protein product: CAYQRLEGGVPGELFF.

The chain recombines TRBV13 with TRBJ2-5; D assignment may be TRBD1 or TRBD2 (5 bases each). The CDR3 is 13 amino acids. The ends were cut back, 8 bases at V and 0 bases at J, with 10 bases in the middle. Per the germline V gene, CDR1 is PRHDT and CDR2 is FYEKMQ (reference sequence). The CDR3 sequence: CASLGGHQETQYF. DNA of the CDR3: TGTGCCAGCCTTGGGGGACACCAAGAGACCCAGTACTTC.

The J gene is TRBJ1-6, the V gene TRBV19, with TRBD1 matching over 9 bases. The junction had 11 bases not matched to a gene; V was cut back by 5 bases and J by 6 bases. The germline CDR1 and CDR2 sequences are LNHDA and SQIVND (reference sequence). CDR3 size: 17 residues. The CDR3 protein is CASSLAGTGSFNSPLHF. CDR3 bases: TGTGCCAGTAGTCTCGCCGGGACAGGGAGCTTTAATTCACCCCTCCACTTT.

The chain links TRBV6-1 to TRBJ1-3; 9 positions agree with TRBD1. The CDR3 extends over 18 amino acids. J lost 2 bases, V lost 0 bases, and 8 bases had no gene match. Germline V lookup: CDR1 MNHNS, CDR2 SASEGT. CDR3 DNA sequence: TGTGCCAGCAGTGAAGCGCCCCACAGGGGGCAAACTGGAAACACCATATATTTT. Translated: CASSEAPHRGQTGNTIYF.

This clone was found once. The CDR3 loop is CASYGDFSTDTQYF. The CDR3, as DNA: TGCGCCAGCTACGGTGATTTCAGCACAGATACGCAGTATTTT. The chain links TRBV23-1 to TRBJ2-3; D is ambiguous. TRBV23-1 is placed among ORFs of uncertain function. The CDR3 contains 14 residues. The V and J ends lost 8 bases and 0 bases respectively, with 12 bases between them.

This chain uses TRBV19 with TRBJ1-1; D gene uncertain. The V gene lost 8 bases and the J gene lost 4 bases, with 11 bases spanning the gap. This CDR3 is 12 amino acids long. CDR1 is LNHDA, CDR2 SQIVND, per germline (reference sequence). The CDR3 here is CASATVGTEAFF. In DNA, the CDR3 is TGTGCCAGTGCAACAGTCGGCACTGAAGCTTTCTTT.